Listed below are T cell receptor beta chains from one sample, sequenced in a study of CD8+CD57+ T cells in acquired aplastic anemia. Each CDR3 protein is one row after TCRdb ran MiXCR on the reads. Of about 180,000 distinct CDR3 sequences in the sample, around 60% were seen once. The sample was sorted CD4+, CD8+, or CD8+CD57+ T cells (not recorded which) from PBMCs. These receptors came from a human donor with aplastic anemia. The CDR3 runs from the conserved cysteine through the conserved F or W. Fields, in order: J gene, clone size, D gene, V gene, CDR3 protein, CDR3 DNA. D genes are given only for firm matches. Only some rows state a clone size, as once, few, many or a class for expanded clones.

TRBJ2-5 many TRBD1 TRBV11-2 CASSSFGWDRGYQETQYF TGTGCCAGCAGCTCTTTTGGGTGGGACAGGGGGTACCAAGAGACCCAGTACTTC
TRBJ2-2 - - TRBV9 CASRTGVAGELFF TGTGCCAGCAGGACAGGTGTCGCCGGGGAGCTGTTTTTT
TRBJ2-2 - - TRBV29-1 CSVAIAANTGELFF TGCAGCGTAGCGATAGCGGCAAACACCGGGGAGCTGTTTTTT
TRBJ2-3 many - TRBV7-9 CASSLQGGQDTQYF TGTGCCAGCAGCTTGCAGGGTGGGCAAGATACGCAGTATTTT
TRBJ2-7 - TRBD2 TRBV19 CASSIVGFPGLAGGSSYEQYF TGTGCCAGTAGTATAGTTGGTTTTCCGGGACTAGCGGGAGGGAGCTCCTACGAGCAGTACTTC
TRBJ1-1 - - TRBV7-6 CASSLESSSLNTEAFF TGTGCCAGCAGCTTAGAATCCAGCAGCTTGAACACTGAAGCTTTCTTT
TRBJ2-7 few TRBD2 TRBV10-3 CAIGGLAGGEQYF TGTGCCATCGGCGGACTAGCGGGAGGCGAGCAGTACTTC
TRBJ1-2 many - TRBV5-8 CASSSGRGDGYTF TGTGCCAGCAGCTCCGGACGGGGAGACGGCTACACCTTC
TRBJ2-7 many - TRBV2 CASSDWGGAEEQYF TGTGCCAGCAGTGATTGGGGGGGCGCGGAGGAGCAGTACTTC
TRBJ2-5 - TRBD2 TRBV25-1 CASSVAGREETQYF TGTGCCAGCAGTGTGGCAGGGAGGGAGGAGACCCAGTACTTC
TRBJ2-3 - - TRBV2 CASSDGGWNEQYF TGTGCCAGCAGTGATGGCGGGTGGAATGAGCAGTATTTT
TRBJ2-7 - TRBD2 TRBV29-1 CSAVQAGEREQYF TGCAGCGCCGTCCAGGCGGGAGAACGCGAGCAGTACTTC
TRBJ2-1 - - TRBV7-3 CASRTGGGTYNEQFF TGTGCCAGCAGGACTGGCGGCGGGACCTACAATGAGCAGTTCTTC
TRBJ1-5 - - TRBV10-3 CAIAGQGSQPQHF TGTGCCATCGCTGGGCAGGGAAGTCAGCCCCAGCATTTT
TRBJ2-3 once TRBD1 TRBV14 CASSQNRGTDTQYF TGTGCCAGCAGCCAAAACAGGGGGACAGATACGCAGTATTTT
TRBJ1-1 - - TRBV12-3/TRBV12-4 CASSFGAPNTEAFF TGTGCCAGCAGTTTCGGGGCCCCGAACACTGAAGCCTTCTTT
TRBJ2-2 - - TRBV6-4 CASSDSIPPGELFF TGTGCCAGCAGTGACTCGATCCCCCCCGGGGAGCTGTTTTTT
TRBJ2-7 many - TRBV15 CATSRERADSYEQYF TGTGCCACCAGCAGAGAAAGGGCGGACTCCTACGAGCAGTACTTC
TRBJ2-5 - - TRBV29-1 CSIYSQGFETQYF TGCAGCATCTACTCACAGGGCTTCGAGACCCAGTACTTC
TRBJ2-1 - - TRBV2 CASRADRGDEQFF TGTGCCAGCAGGGCGGACCGTGGGGATGAGCAGTTCTTC
TRBJ2-7 - TRBD1 TRBV20-1 CSARRRQGYEQYF TGCAGTGCTAGACGCAGACAGGGCTACGAGCAGTACTTC
TRBJ1-5 - - TRBV14 CASSLGPYQPQHF TGTGCCAGCAGTTTGGGCCCTTATCAGCCCCAGCATTTT
TRBJ1-1 - TRBD1 TRBV9 CASSSDRGLMNTEAFF TGTGCCAGCAGCTCGGACAGGGGGCTCATGAACACTGAAGCTTTCTTT
TRBJ1-5 - - TRBV24-1 CATRGSRASGQPQHF TGTGCCACCCGAGGGAGTAGGGCATCTGGGCAGCCCCAGCATTTT
TRBJ2-1 - - TRBV5-1 CASSLDQGYNEQFF TGCGCCAGCAGCTTGGATCAGGGTTACAATGAGCAGTTCTTC
TRBJ2-2 many - TRBV7-3 CASSLTGSGELFF TGTGCCAGCAGCCTTACAGGGTCCGGGGAGCTGTTTTTT
TRBJ1-1 - - TRBV5-1 CASSLADSLKHEAFF TGCGCCAGCAGCTTGGCCGACAGTTTAAAGCATGAAGCTTTCTTT
TRBJ1-2 - TRBD1 TRBV15 CATSRLGTGTNKNYGYTF TGTGCCACCAGCAGACTGGGGACAGGGACGAATAAAAACTATGGCTACACCTTC
TRBJ1-2 - - TRBV7-9 CASSGPPVTF TGTGCCAGCAGCGGGCCCCCTGTCACCTTC
TRBJ1-5 - - TRBV7-2 CASSLVPGRNQPQHF TGTGCCAGCAGCTTAGTACCGGGACGGAATCAGCCCCAGCATTTT
TRBJ2-7 once - TRBV2 CASSIQDNEQYF TGTGCCAGCAGTATCCAGGACAACGAGCAGTACTTC
TRBJ1-2 - TRBD1 TRBV24-1 CATSDPGQGNYGYTF TGTGCCACCAGTGATCCTGGACAGGGTAACTATGGCTACACCTTC
TRBJ2-5 - - TRBV20-1 CSARQLETQYF TGCAGTGCTAGACAGCTCGAGACCCAGTACTTC
TRBJ2-7 many TRBD2 TRBV12-3/TRBV12-4 CASSSGLAGPDYVQYF TGTGCCAGCAGTTCGGGACTAGCGGGGCCTGACTATGTGCAGTACTTC
TRBJ1-2 - - TRBV24-1 CATSFGQYYGYTF TGTGCCACCAGTTTCGGACAGTACTATGGCTACACCTTC
TRBJ1-2 - - TRBV7-9 CASSLLQGGYGYTF TGTGCCAGCAGCTTATTACAGGGTGGCTATGGCTACACCTTC
TRBJ2-7 many - TRBV5-1 CASSTSQGSSYEQYF TGCGCCAGCAGCACCTCACAGGGTTCCTCCTACGAGCAGTACTTC
TRBJ2-1 - - TRBV10-3 CATGEFEQFF TGTGCCACTGGGGAATTTGAGCAGTTCTTC
TRBJ1-1 - TRBD1 TRBV5-1 CASSASPEDRGWTEAFF TGTGCCAGCAGCGCAAGCCCGGAGGACAGGGGATGGACTGAAGCTTTCTTT
TRBJ1-2 few - TRBV18 CASSPPSAAFYGYTF TGTGCCAGCTCACCCCCGTCGGCCGCCTTCTATGGCTACACCTTC
TRBJ1-2 many - TRBV29-1 CSGLTALGYTF TGCAGCGGCCTGACAGCGCTCGGCTACACCTTC
TRBJ2-3 few TRBD1 TRBV27 CASSRDRGADTQYF TGTGCCAGCAGCCGGGACAGGGGAGCAGATACGCAGTATTTT